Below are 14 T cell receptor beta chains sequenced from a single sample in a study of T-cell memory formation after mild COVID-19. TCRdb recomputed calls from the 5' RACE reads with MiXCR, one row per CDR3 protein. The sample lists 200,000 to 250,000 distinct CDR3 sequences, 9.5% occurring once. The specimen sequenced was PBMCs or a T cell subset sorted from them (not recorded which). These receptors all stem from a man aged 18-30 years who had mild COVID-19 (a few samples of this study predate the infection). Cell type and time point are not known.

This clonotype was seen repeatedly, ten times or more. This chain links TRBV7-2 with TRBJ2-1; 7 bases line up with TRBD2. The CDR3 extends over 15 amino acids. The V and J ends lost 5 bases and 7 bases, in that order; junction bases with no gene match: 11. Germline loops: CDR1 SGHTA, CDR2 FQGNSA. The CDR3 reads CASSAGTTVLNEQFF. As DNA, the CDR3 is TGTGCCAGCAGCGCCGGGACTACGGTTCTGAATGAGCAGTTCTTC.

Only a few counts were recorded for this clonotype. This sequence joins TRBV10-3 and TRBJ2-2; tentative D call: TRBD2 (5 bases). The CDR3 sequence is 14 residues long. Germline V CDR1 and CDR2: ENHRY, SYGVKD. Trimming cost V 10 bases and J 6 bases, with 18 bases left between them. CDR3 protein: CATGNGVSPGELFF. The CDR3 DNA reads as TGTGCCACCGGGAATGGAGTTAGTCCCGGGGAGCTGTTTTTT.

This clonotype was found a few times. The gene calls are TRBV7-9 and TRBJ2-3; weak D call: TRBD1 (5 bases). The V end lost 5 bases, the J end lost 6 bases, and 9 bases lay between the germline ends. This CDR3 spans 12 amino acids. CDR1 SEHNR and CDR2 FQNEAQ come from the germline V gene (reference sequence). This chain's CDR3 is CASSATGDTQYF. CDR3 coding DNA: TGTGCCAGCAGCGCCACAGGTGATACGCAGTATTTT. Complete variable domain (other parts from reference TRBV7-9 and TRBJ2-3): DTGVSQNPRHKITKRGQNVTFRCDPISEHNRLYWYRQTLGQGPEFLTYFQNEAQLEKSRLLSDRFSAERPKGSFSTLEIQRTEQGDSAMYLCASSATGDTQYFGPGTRLTVL.

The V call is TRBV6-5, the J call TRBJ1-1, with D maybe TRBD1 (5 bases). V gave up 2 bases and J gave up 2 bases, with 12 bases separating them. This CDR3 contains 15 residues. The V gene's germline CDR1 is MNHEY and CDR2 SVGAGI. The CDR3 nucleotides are TGTGCCAGCAGTTACGGGGGTAGTATAAACACTGAAGCTTTCTTT. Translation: CASSYGGSINTEAFF.

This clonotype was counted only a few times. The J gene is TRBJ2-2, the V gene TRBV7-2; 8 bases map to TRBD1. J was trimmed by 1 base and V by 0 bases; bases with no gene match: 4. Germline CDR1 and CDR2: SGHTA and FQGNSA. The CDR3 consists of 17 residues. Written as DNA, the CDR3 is TGTGCCAGCAGCTTAGCAGAGGGACAGGTGAACACCGGGGAGCTGTTTTTT. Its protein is CASSLAEGQVNTGELFF.

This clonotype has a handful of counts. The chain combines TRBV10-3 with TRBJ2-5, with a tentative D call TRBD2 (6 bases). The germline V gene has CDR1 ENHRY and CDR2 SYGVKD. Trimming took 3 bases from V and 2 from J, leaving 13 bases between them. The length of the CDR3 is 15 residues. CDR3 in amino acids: CAISEQLARQETQYF. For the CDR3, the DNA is TGTGCCATCAGTGAACAACTAGCTAGGCAAGAGACCCAGTACTTC.

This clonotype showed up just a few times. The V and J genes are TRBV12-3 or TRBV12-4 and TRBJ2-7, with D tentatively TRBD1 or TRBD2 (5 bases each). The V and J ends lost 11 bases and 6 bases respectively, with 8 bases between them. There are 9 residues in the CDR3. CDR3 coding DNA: TGTGCCGCTGGGGGCGAGCAGTACGTC. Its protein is CAAGGEQYV.

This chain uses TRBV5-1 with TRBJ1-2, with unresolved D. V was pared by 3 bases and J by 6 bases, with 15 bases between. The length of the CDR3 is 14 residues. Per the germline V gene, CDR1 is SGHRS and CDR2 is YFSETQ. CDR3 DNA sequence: TGCGCCAGCAGCTGGCCCCATGTCCCAGATGGCTACACCTTC. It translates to CASSWPHVPDGYTF.

The CDR3 is CASSLTSGGMDTQYF. CDR3 bases: TGTGCCAGCAGCCTGACTAGCGGGGGGATGGATACGCAGTATTTT. The gene calls are TRBV7-2 and TRBJ2-3; 13 positions match TRBD2. This CDR3 is built from 15 residues. Losses at the gene ends were 5 bases for V and 6 bases for J; bases not matched to a gene: 5. CDR1 is SGHTA, CDR2 FQGNSA, per germline.

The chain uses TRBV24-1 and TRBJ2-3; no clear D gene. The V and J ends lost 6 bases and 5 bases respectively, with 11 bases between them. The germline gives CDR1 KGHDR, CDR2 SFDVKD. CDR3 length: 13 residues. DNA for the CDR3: TGTGCCACCAGTAACTCCGGGTTAGATACGCAGTATTTT. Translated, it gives CATSNSGLDTQYF.

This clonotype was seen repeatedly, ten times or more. Here the CDR3 DNA reads TGTGCCAGCAGCTTCGCCCTCAATCAGCCCCAGCATTTT. Its translation: CASSFALNQPQHF. The gene calls are TRBV7-2 and TRBJ1-5; D unclear. Germline V gene sequence: CDR1 SGHTA, CDR2 FQGNSA. The CDR3 contains 13 residues. Trimming cost V 3 bases and J 3 bases, with 6 bases left between them.

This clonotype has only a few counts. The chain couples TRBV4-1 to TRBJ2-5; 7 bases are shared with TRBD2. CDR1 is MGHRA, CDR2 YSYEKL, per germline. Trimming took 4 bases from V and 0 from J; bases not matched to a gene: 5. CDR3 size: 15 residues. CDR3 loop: CASSRKLAYQETQYF. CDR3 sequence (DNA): TGCGCCAGCAGCCGAAAACTAGCGTACCAAGAGACCCAGTACTTC.

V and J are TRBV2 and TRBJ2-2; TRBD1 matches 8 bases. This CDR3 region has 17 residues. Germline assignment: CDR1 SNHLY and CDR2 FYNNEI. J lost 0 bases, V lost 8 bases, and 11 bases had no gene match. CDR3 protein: CASPKKPTGANTGELFF. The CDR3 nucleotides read TGTGCCAGCCCTAAAAAGCCGACAGGGGCGAACACCGGGGAGCTGTTTTTT.

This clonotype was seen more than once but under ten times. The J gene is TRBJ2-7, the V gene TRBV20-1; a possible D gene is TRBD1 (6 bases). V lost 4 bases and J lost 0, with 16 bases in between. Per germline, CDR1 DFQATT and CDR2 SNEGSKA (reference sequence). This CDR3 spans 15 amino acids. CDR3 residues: CSAIPMGASSYEQYV. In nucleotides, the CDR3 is TGCAGTGCTATCCCAATGGGGGCGAGCTCCTACGAGCAGTACGTC.